This T cell receptor (beta chain) was obtained from a study of blood T cell repertoires in COVID-19. Overall study: PBMCs, B-cell-depleted T cells, or T cells were the source of the cDNA or gDNA that made up the material.

V lost 4 bases to trimming and J lost 4 bases, with 10 bases between them. Germline CDR1 and CDR2: GTSNPN and SVGIG (reference sequence). The CDR3 is made up of 12 amino acids. One Seattle source followed patients from active infection through their disease course. Per the study methods: Amplification of reference gene primers was used by the study to estimate nucleated cell counts. Produced via immunoSEQ multiplex PCR; TCRdb's table is partial and in-frame only. V, J and clone size derive from that table, while D and trimming were established from the DNA sequence. In the table there are roughly 200,000 clones, approximately 94% of which are singletons.

This chain uses TRBV30 with TRBJ1-2; D gene uncertain. The receptor was isolated from a man aged 30 to 39 with COVID-19, enrolled during active disease. Sequencing was performed on peripheral blood. CDR3 protein: CAWTPVSYGYTF. The CDR3 nucleotides are TGTGCCTGGACCCCCGTCAGCTATGGCTACACCTTC.